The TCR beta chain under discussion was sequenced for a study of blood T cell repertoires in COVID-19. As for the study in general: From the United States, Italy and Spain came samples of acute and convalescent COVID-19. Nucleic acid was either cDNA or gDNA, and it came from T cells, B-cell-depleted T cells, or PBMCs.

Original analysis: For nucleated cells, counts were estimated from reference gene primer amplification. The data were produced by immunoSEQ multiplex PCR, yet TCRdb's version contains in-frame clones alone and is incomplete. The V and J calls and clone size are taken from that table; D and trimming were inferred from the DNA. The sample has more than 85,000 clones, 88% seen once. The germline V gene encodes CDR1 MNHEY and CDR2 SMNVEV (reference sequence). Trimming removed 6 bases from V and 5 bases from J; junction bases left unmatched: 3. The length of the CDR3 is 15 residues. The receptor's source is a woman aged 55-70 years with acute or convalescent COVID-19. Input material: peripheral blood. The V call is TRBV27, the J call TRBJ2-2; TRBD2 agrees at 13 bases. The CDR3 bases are TGTGCCAGCAGACTAGCGGGAGGGTCGACCGGGGAGCTGTTTTTT. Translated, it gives CASRLAGGSTGELFF.